This T cell receptor (beta chain) emerged from a study of a mutant IDH1 vaccine in newly diagnosed glioma. About the research overall: Patients, over weeks 1, 3, 5, 7, 11, 15, 19 and 23, received a total of eight vaccinations. The start of vaccination came 4-6 weeks after radiotherapy alone, or with temozolomide cycles. Treated patients, approximately 62% male and roughly 40% female, averaged about 40 years of age. Radiotherapy, temozolomide, or both had been given previously, and both were given to most.

Noted time point: week 23, last vaccination. The content of each vaccine dose was 300 ug of mutant IDH1 20-mer peptide, and topical imiquimod accompanied it. Here immunoSEQ multiplex PCR was the method, and the copy in TCRdb shows in-frame clones only, minus some. The sample lists tens of thousands of clones; 80% were seen once. Germline lookup yields CDR1 SNHLY and CDR2 FYNNEI. This CDR3 spans 15 amino acids. The ends lost 7 bases at V and 9 bases at J; junction bases unmatched: 14. Remarks on this clone: Its antigen is still unknown.

This TCR derives from a man aged 40-49 years with glioma. Sample: PBMCs, taken from a glioma patient whose treatment included an IDH1 peptide vaccine. V gene TRBV2 combines with J gene TRBJ2-1, with TRBD2 identical over 8 bases. CDR3 residues: CASTTNTGLATEQFF. The CDR3 DNA reads TGTGCCAGCACTACGAACACCGGACTAGCTACTGAGCAGTTCTTC.